The 26 T cell receptor beta chains below come from one sample, sequenced in a study of cytomegalovirus exposure and HLA in healthy donors. A multiplex PCR was run with 60 Vbeta primers and 13 Jbeta primers. Generated by immunoSEQ multiplex PCR, the TCRdb table keeps only in-frame clones and is missing some. The sample lists 100,000 to 150,000 clones, 78% occurring once. The sequencing input was PBMCs. The receptors were gathered from a woman in her thirties or forties in good health and CMV-seronegative.

The J gene is TRBJ2-6, the V gene TRBV5-1; no reliable D call. The V and J ends lost 6 bases and 4 bases respectively, with 14 bases between them. This CDR3 region has 15 residues. The germline gives CDR1 SGHRS, CDR2 YFSETQ. In DNA, the CDR3 is TGCGCCAGCACGCCTTGGCAGTCCGGGGCCAACGTCCTGACTTTC. The encoded protein is CASTPWQSGANVLTF. The full variable domain, rest sourced from reference TRBV5-1 and TRBJ2-6, is KAGVTQTPRYLIKTRGQQVTLSCSPISGHRSVSWYQQTPGQGLQFLFEYFSETQRNKGNFPGRFSGRQFSNSRSEMNVSTLELGDSALYLCASTPWQSGANVLTFGAGSRLTVL.

V is TRBV11-2 and J is TRBJ2-1, with TRBD2 matching over 7 bases. The CDR3 extends over 15 amino acids. Germline CDR1 SGHAT, CDR2 FQNNGV. V trimming: 1 base; J trimming: 0 bases; junction bases outside the gene matches: 0. As DNA, the CDR3 is TGTGCCAGCAGCTTAGGCGGGAGCTCCTACAATGAGCAGTTCTTC. It specifies CASSLGGSSYNEQFF.

This sequence joins TRBV18 and TRBJ1-4, with TRBD1 matching 7 bases. The CDR3 runs to 12 residues. Germline V gives CDR1 KGHSH, CDR2 LQKENI. The V and J ends lost 3 bases and 8 bases, in that order; junction bases with no gene match: 0. Written as DNA, the CDR3 is TGTGCCAGCTCACCGGGACAGGAAAAACTGTTTTTT. It yields the protein CASSPGQEKLFF.

With regard to this clone: This specimen includes other DNA sequences encoding the same CDR3. The genes are TRBV18 and TRBJ1-2; D is possibly TRBD1 (6 bases). The germline gives CDR1 KGHSH, CDR2 LQKENI. The CDR3 spans 13 residues. V was clipped by 3 bases and J by 3 bases, with 8 bases between them. The CDR3 DNA follows: TGTGCCAGCTCACCCCCAGGGGACTATGGCTACACCTTC. It specifies CASSPPGDYGYTF.

This clone was seen a single time. The rearrangement links TRBV15 to TRBJ2-4; D perhaps matches TRBD2 (6 bases). The CDR3 contains 14 residues. Germline CDR1 and CDR2: LNHNV and YYDKDF (reference sequence). Deletions cut 6 bases from V and 4 bases from J, with 13 bases between. For the CDR3, the DNA is TGTGCCACCAGAAGGAGGGCCAAGAAAAACATTCAGTACTTC. Amino acids: CATRRRAKKNIQYF. Drawing the rest from reference TRBV15 and TRBJ2-4, the complete variable domain is DAMVIQNPRYQVTQFGKPVTLSCSQTLNHNVMYWYQQKSSQAPKLLFHYYDKDFNNEADTPDNFQSRRPNTSFCFLDIRSPGLGDTAMYLCATRRRAKKNIQYFGAGTRLSVL.

J is TRBJ2-3 and V is TRBV5-1, with TRBD1 as a possible D gene (5 bases). V gave up 2 bases and J gave up 1 base, with 8 bases separating them. The CDR3 covers 14 residues. Germline CDR1 SGHRS, CDR2 YFSETQ. The CDR3 DNA reads TGCGCCAGCAGCTTAGGGGTGGGCACAGATACGCAGTATTTT. This codes for CASSLGVGTDTQYF.

This clone appeared a single time. The chain uses TRBV4-3 and TRBJ2-1; D gene uncertain. This CDR3 contains 15 residues. V lost 0 bases and J 5 bases, leaving 11 bases between the germline ends. The V gene's germline CDR1 is LGHNA and CDR2 YSLEER. DNA of the CDR3: TGCGCCAGCAGCCAAGATCAAAAGCTCCACAATGAGCAGTTCTTC. Translating gives CASSQDQKLHNEQFF.

In its sample, this clone was seen once. Germline and junction disagree at one end, which may indicate a read error. The gene calls are TRBV25-1 and TRBJ2-6; tentative D call: TRBD1 (5 bases). The CDR3 covers 16 residues. CDR1 is MGHDK and CDR2 is SYGVNS in the germline V gene. The CDR3 nucleotides read TGTGCCAGCAGTATGGCAGTCTCTGCTGGGGCCAACGGCCTGACTTTC. This codes for CASSMAVSAGANGLTF. Supplemented by reference TRBV25-1 and TRBJ2-6, the full variable domain reads EADIYQTPRYLVIGTGKKITLECSQTMGHDKMYWYQQDPGMELHLIHYSYGVNSTEKGDLSSESTVSRIRTEHFPLTLESARPSHTSQYLCASSMAVSAGANGLTFGAGSRLTVL.

On this clone itself: An end of the junction differs from the germline gene, which may be a read error. The V and J genes are TRBV11-1 and TRBJ2-4, with 12 bases identical to TRBD2. This CDR3 contains 15 residues. Germline V gene data show CDR1 as SGHAT and CDR2 as FQDESV (reference sequence). CDR3 in amino acids: CASSLTSGGENSQYF. The CDR3 DNA reads TGTGCCAGCAGCTTGACTAGCGGGGGAGAAAACAGTCAGTACTTC.

This clone was detected only once. The rearrangement joins TRBV6-6 to TRBJ2-3, with a weak D call TRBD2 (5 bases). The CDR3 contains 13 residues. From germline, CDR1 is MNHNY and CDR2 SVGAGI (reference sequence). Trimming cost V 7 bases and J 8 bases, with 16 bases left between them. CDR3 in DNA: TGTGCCAGCACTCCCGTAAATCGGGGTACGCAGTATTTT. This encodes CASTPVNRGTQYF.

This chain uses TRBV10-3 with TRBJ2-7; 8 bases line up with TRBD2. The CDR3 totals 14 residues. V trimming: 8 bases; J trimming: 2 bases; junction bases outside the gene matches: 8. Germline lookup yields CDR1 ENHRY and CDR2 SYGVKD. The CDR3 DNA is TGTGCCATCCGGGGGGGCGTAGACCCCTACGAGCAGTACTTC. Translation: CAIRGGVDPYEQYF.

V and J are TRBV28 and TRBJ2-1; D is ambiguous. V gave up 3 bases and J gave up 10 bases, with 10 bases separating them. The CDR3 has 12 residues. Germline values: CDR1 MDHEN, CDR2 SYDVKM. This CDR3 is CASSFLLEEQFF. CDR3 DNA: TGTGCCAGCAGTTTTCTCCTTGAGGAGCAGTTCTTC.

This clone appeared once. The V and J genes are TRBV2 and TRBJ2-7, with 8 bases aligning to TRBD2. V shed 6 bases and J 2 bases; nucleotides not matched to a gene: 6. CDR3 length: 14 residues. Germline CDR1 SNHLY, CDR2 FYNNEI. The CDR3 spells CASRSTSETYEQYF. The CDR3 DNA sequence: TGTGCCAGCAGATCGACTAGCGAAACCTACGAGCAGTACTTC.

The chain couples TRBV5-6 to TRBJ1-3; 12 positions match TRBD1. Losses at the gene ends were 5 bases for V and 3 bases for J; bases not matched to a gene: 9. Germline V gene sequence: CDR1 SGHDT, CDR2 YYEEEE. CDR3 length: 17 residues. In nucleotides, the CDR3 is TGTGCCAGCAGGCGGGGGGACAGGGGGCGGCATGGAAACACCATATATTTT. This gives the protein CASRRGDRGRHGNTIYF.

In its sample, this clone was seen once. The chain combines TRBV20-1 with TRBJ2-1, with D unresolved. This CDR3 spans 11 amino acids. V was trimmed by 7 bases and J by 4 bases, leaving 8 bases between them. CDR1 is DFQATT, CDR2 SNEGSKA, per germline (reference sequence). The CDR3 region is CSVQTYNEQFF. In DNA form, the CDR3 reads TGCAGTGTACAGACGTACAATGAGCAGTTCTTC.

This clone was counted a few times. The chain couples TRBV11-2 to TRBJ1-5; D uncertain. CDR1 is SGHAT, CDR2 FQNNGV, per germline. The V end lost 0 bases, the J end lost 7 bases, and 7 bases lay between the germline ends. The CDR3 is 13 residues long. The CDR3 DNA reads TGTGCCAGCAGCTTAGAGCCGGGACAGCCCCAGCATTTT. Amino acid sequence: CASSLEPGQPQHF. Combining the CDR3 with reference TRBV11-2 and TRBJ1-5 gives the whole variable domain EAGVAQSPRYKIIEKRQSVAFWCNPISGHATLYWYQQILGQGPKLLIQFQNNGVVDDSQLPKDRFSAERLKGVDSTLKIQPAKLEDSAVYLCASSLEPGQPQHFGDGTRLSIL.

With regard to this clone: Other DNA sequences in the sample encode the same CDR3. The chain couples TRBV2 to TRBJ2-5, with 10 bases lining up with TRBD2. J gave up 5 bases and V 4 bases, and 4 bases lay outside the gene matches. The CDR3 is 14 amino acids. Germline loops: CDR1 SNHLY, CDR2 FYNNEI. CDR3 nucleotides: TGTGCCAGCAGTGGCCTAGCGGGAGTTGAGACCCAGTACTTC. It specifies CASSGLAGVETQYF.

V and J are TRBV9 and TRBJ2-7; tentatively, D is TRBD1 (5 bases). CDR1 and CDR2 from the germline V gene are SGDLS and YYNGEE. V dropped 0 bases and J dropped 2 bases, with 12 bases sitting between them. The CDR3 is made up of 15 amino acids. CDR3 DNA sequence: TGTGCCAGCAGCGTAGGGGGCAGTACAACCTACGAGCAGTACTTC. It codes for CASSVGGSTTYEQYF.

V gene TRBV4-3 combines with J gene TRBJ1-2; no clear D. This CDR3 comprises 15 residues. Trimming pared 4 bases from V and 2 bases from J, leaving 14 bases between. CDR1 is LGHNA and CDR2 is YSLEER in the germline V gene. CDR3 amino acids: CASSRLKGVNYGYTF. The CDR3 DNA sequence: TGCGCCAGCAGCCGGCTTAAAGGAGTGAACTATGGCTACACCTTC.

This clone has more than one count but fewer than ten. The chain combines TRBV13 with TRBJ2-7; 8 bases are a match to TRBD2. The germline V gene has CDR1 PRHDT and CDR2 FYEKMQ (reference sequence). The CDR3 is 15 residues long. The V and J ends lost 4 bases and 2 bases, in that order; junction bases with no gene match: 7. CDR3 sequence (DNA): TGTGCCAGCAGCTCCAGGACTAGCATGGCCTACGAGCAGTACTTC. Protein sequence: CASSSRTSMAYEQYF.

J is TRBJ1-1 and V is TRBV19; 8 nucleotides align to TRBD1. V was clipped by 3 bases and J by 3 bases; unmatched bases: 6. Germline V gene sequence: CDR1 LNHDA, CDR2 SQIVND (reference sequence). This CDR3 region has 15 residues. CDR3 DNA: TGTGCCAGTAGTATTGAGGACAGGGTGCACACTGAAGCTTTCTTT. Translation: CASSIEDRVHTEAFF.

The rearrangement uses TRBV27 and TRBJ2-3; D uncertain. Germline V gene sequence: CDR1 MNHEY, CDR2 SMNVEV (reference sequence). The CDR3 is made up of 13 amino acids. Trimming shortened V by 3 bases and J by 0 bases, and 4 bases separated the two germline ends. Here the CDR3 reads CASSLSSTDTQYF. The CDR3, as DNA: TGTGCCAGCAGTTTGTCTAGCACAGATACGCAGTATTTT.

This clone was observed a handful of times. The genes are TRBV5-1 and TRBJ2-7, with a tentative D call TRBD2 (7 bases). CDR1 and CDR2 from the germline V gene are SGHRS and YFSETQ. V was trimmed by 0 bases and J by 2 bases, leaving 12 bases between them. The CDR3 length is 15 residues. The CDR3 nucleotides read TGCGCCAGCAGCTTGGCGGGGGGCTTTGCCTACGAGCAGTACTTC. It specifies CASSLAGGFAYEQYF.

This clone was counted a few times. The rearrangement joins TRBV5-4 to TRBJ2-7; D gene ambiguous. Germline CDR1 SGHNT, CDR2 YYREEE (reference sequence). This CDR3 region has 12 residues. Trimming cost V 1 base and J 3 bases, with 5 bases left between them. Here the CDR3 reads CASSLLDYEQYF. The CDR3 DNA sequence: TGTGCCAGCAGCTTGTTAGACTACGAGCAGTACTTC.

This clone was counted a few times. The chain uses TRBV11-2 and TRBJ2-1; the match to TRBD2 covers 12 bases. The CDR3 runs to 18 residues. Germline CDR1 reads SGHAT; CDR2 reads FQNNGV. The J segment lost 5 bases and the V segment lost 5 bases, leaving 13 bases of the junction unmatched. Here the CDR3 reads CASSNPQVLAGGHNEQFF. CDR3 in DNA: TGTGCCAGCAGCAACCCCCAAGTCCTAGCGGGAGGGCACAATGAGCAGTTCTTC.

This sequence joins TRBV28 and TRBJ2-6; possible D gene TRBD1, 5 bases. The CDR3 loop spans 14 amino acids. V was clipped by 6 bases and J by 2 bases, with 8 bases between them. Germline V lookup: CDR1 MDHEN, CDR2 SYDVKM. The CDR3 DNA follows: TGTGCCAGCAGCCCCAGGGCTGGGGCCAACGTCCTGACTTTC. Its translation: CASSPRAGANVLTF. Looking up the rest from reference TRBV28 and TRBJ2-6 gives the full variable domain: DVKVTQSSRYLVKRTGEKVFLECVQDMDHENMFWYRQDPGLGLRLIYFSYDVKMKEKGDIPEGYSVSREKKERFSLILESASTNQTSMYLCASSPRAGANVLTFGAGSRLTVL.